The clone carrying this TCR beta chain was found a few times. Using constant-segment primers, 5'RACE produced TCR alpha and TCR beta cDNA libraries carrying sample barcodes and UMIs. Each CDR3 protein gets one entry after TCRdb re-called the 5' RACE reads with MiXCR. This sample has hundreds of thousands of distinct CDR3 sequences; 15% to 20% occur once, and the top ten carry 10% to 15%. These data originate in a study of T-cell memory formation after mild COVID-19. At the level of the study: Most TCR clusters belonged to a single donor.

Germline CDR1 reads SEHNR; CDR2 reads FQNEAQ (reference sequence). The CDR3 totals 14 residues. V dropped 1 base and J dropped 6 bases, with 11 bases sitting between them. The chain couples TRBV7-9 to TRBJ2-3; D uncertain. The clonotype comes from an adult woman who had mild COVID-19 (a few samples of this study predate the infection). Cell type and time point are not known. The source material was PBMCs or a T cell subset sorted from them (not recorded which). The CDR3, as DNA: TGTGCCAGCAGCTTAGGGGTCCCTTTGGATACGCAGTATTTT. Its translation: CASSLGVPLDTQYF.